A selection of T cell receptor beta chains follows, all from one sample in a study of T cell repertoires in cytomegalovirus infection. These receptors are not linked to any known antigen. TCRdb ran MiXCR on the reads and lists one entry per CDR3 protein. The sample lists about 220,000 distinct CDR3 sequences, 35% to 40% occurring once. The sequences come from CD8+ T cells from cultured PBMCs, collected from culture after CMV antigen stimulation. The receptors were sampled from a human donor in good health (CMV status not recorded). Some clones in this sample may be carry-over from other donors' samples. Each CDR3 is given with its conserved first and last residue. A D gene is named only where the DNA matches it firmly. Clone size, where shown, is once, few, many, or a class for clones that have expanded.

clone_size: few; j_call: TRBJ1-6; v_call: TRBV7-2; d_call: .; cdr3_nt: TGTGCCAGCAGCCCCTCGGGCCTGGGCAACTCACCCCTCCACTTT; cdr3_aa: CASSPSGLGNSPLHF
clone_size: .; j_call: TRBJ2-2; v_call: TRBV27; d_call: .; cdr3_nt: TGTGCCAGAAGTTATATGGGGCGTATAACAGGGGAGCTGTTTTTT; cdr3_aa: CARSYMGRITGELFF
clone_size: .; j_call: TRBJ1-1; v_call: TRBV12-3/TRBV12-4; d_call: TRBD1; cdr3_nt: TGTGCCAGCATCATGACAGGGGCCATGAACACTGAAGCTTTCTTT; cdr3_aa: CASIMTGAMNTEAFF
clone_size: .; j_call: TRBJ2-1; v_call: TRBV27; d_call: TRBD2; cdr3_nt: TGTGCCAGCAGTTGGACTAGCGGGGTTACCTCTGAGCAGTTCTTC; cdr3_aa: CASSWTSGVTSEQFF
clone_size: few; j_call: TRBJ1-1; v_call: TRBV5-1; d_call: .; cdr3_nt: TGCGCCAGTAGCGGGGGCCATCCTGAAGCTTTCTTT; cdr3_aa: CASSGGHPEAFF
clone_size: few; j_call: TRBJ2-3; v_call: TRBV6-8; d_call: .; cdr3_nt: TGTGCCAGCAGTCCCCCCGGGTACAAAACAAGCACAGATACGCAGTATTTT; cdr3_aa: CASSPPGYKTSTDTQYF
clone_size: .; j_call: TRBJ2-1; v_call: TRBV27; d_call: .; cdr3_nt: TGTGCCAGCACCACGGGGGAATCCTACAATGAGCAGTTCTTC; cdr3_aa: CASTTGESYNEQFF
clone_size: .; j_call: TRBJ1-2; v_call: TRBV9; d_call: .; cdr3_nt: TGTGCCAGCAGCATCGACCCCCTTTCGGGGAACTATGGCTACACCTTC; cdr3_aa: CASSIDPLSGNYGYTF
clone_size: .; j_call: TRBJ2-2; v_call: TRBV7-3; d_call: TRBD2; cdr3_nt: TGTGCCAGCAGCCTCATTGGGGGGGCTAGCGGGATGCAAGGCACCGGGGAGCTGTTTTTT; cdr3_aa: CASSLIGGASGMQGTGELFF
clone_size: .; j_call: TRBJ2-1; v_call: TRBV29-1; d_call: TRBD1; cdr3_nt: TGCAGCGTTGTTACAGGGGGCCACAATGAGCAGTTCTTC; cdr3_aa: CSVVTGGHNEQFF
clone_size: .; j_call: TRBJ2-1; v_call: TRBV7-2; d_call: .; cdr3_nt: TGTGCCAGCAGCCGAAGAGAGGGGCCTTACAATGAGCAGTTCTTC; cdr3_aa: CASSRREGPYNEQFF
clone_size: .; j_call: TRBJ2-2; v_call: TRBV10-3; d_call: .; cdr3_nt: TGTGCCATCATGGGCGTGGGGGACCGTACCGGGGAGCTGTTTTTT; cdr3_aa: CAIMGVGDRTGELFF
clone_size: .; j_call: TRBJ1-6; v_call: TRBV7-6; d_call: .; cdr3_nt: TGTGCCAGCAGCTTAGACAGGGATGGCGGCAACTATAATTCACCCCTCCACTTT; cdr3_aa: CASSLDRDGGNYNSPLHF
clone_size: few; j_call: TRBJ1-1; v_call: TRBV7-8; d_call: .; cdr3_nt: TGTGCCAGCAGCTTAGCGGTCCTAGTCCTGGCGAACACTGAAGCTTTCTTT; cdr3_aa: CASSLAVLVLANTEAFF
clone_size: .; j_call: TRBJ2-5; v_call: TRBV11-2; d_call: .; cdr3_nt: TGTGCCAGCAGTCCTGGGGGGGGCGTGGAGACCCAGTACTTC; cdr3_aa: CASSPGGGVETQYF
clone_size: few; j_call: TRBJ2-7; v_call: TRBV7-9; d_call: .; cdr3_nt: TGTGCCAGCAGCTTAGAGTCAGTTTCCTACGAGCAGTACTTC; cdr3_aa: CASSLESVSYEQYF
clone_size: .; j_call: TRBJ2-7; v_call: TRBV5-4; d_call: TRBD2; cdr3_nt: TGTGCCAGCAGCTCCTGGACTAGCGGGAGAAGCTACGAGCAGTACTTC; cdr3_aa: CASSSWTSGRSYEQYF
clone_size: .; j_call: TRBJ1-1; v_call: TRBV11-2; d_call: .; cdr3_nt: TGTGCCAGCAGCTTAGACCCCCGGATCACTGAAGCTTTCTTT; cdr3_aa: CASSLDPRITEAFF
clone_size: .; j_call: TRBJ2-1; v_call: TRBV5-4; d_call: TRBD1; cdr3_nt: TGTGCCAGCAGCTTGTCCGGACAGGGGTTACATGAGCAGTTCTTC; cdr3_aa: CASSLSGQGLHEQFF
clone_size: few; j_call: TRBJ1-6; v_call: TRBV12-3/TRBV12-4; d_call: .; cdr3_nt: TGTGCCAGCAGTTTAGGAGCGGACTCACCCCTCCACTTT; cdr3_aa: CASSLGADSPLHF
clone_size: .; j_call: TRBJ2-1; v_call: TRBV4-1; d_call: TRBD2; cdr3_nt: TGCGCCAGCAGCGTCCTTCCACCGGGACTAGTGAGTAATGAGCAGTTCTTC; cdr3_aa: CASSVLPPGLVSNEQFF
clone_size: .; j_call: TRBJ1-5; v_call: TRBV6-1; d_call: .; cdr3_nt: TGTGCCAGCAGTGACCGAACTTATAGCAATCAGCCCCAGCATTTT; cdr3_aa: CASSDRTYSNQPQHF
clone_size: few; j_call: TRBJ1-2; v_call: TRBV27; d_call: .; cdr3_nt: TGTGCCAGCAGTTTCGGCCTTATGGCTGGCTACACCTTC; cdr3_aa: CASSFGLMAGYTF
clone_size: .; j_call: TRBJ2-1; v_call: TRBV2; d_call: .; cdr3_nt: TGTGCCAGCACCTACAAAGGACTCGCAGGGCGCTTATACAATGAGCAGTTCTTC; cdr3_aa: CASTYKGLAGRLYNEQFF
clone_size: .; j_call: TRBJ2-3; v_call: TRBV9; d_call: .; cdr3_nt: TGTGCCAGCAGCGTAGTGGGCCAAAACCTGGCTGATACGCAGTATTTT; cdr3_aa: CASSVVGQNLADTQYF
clone_size: many; j_call: TRBJ1-1; v_call: TRBV18; d_call: TRBD1; cdr3_nt: TGTGCCAGCTCATTACAGGGGGCCAGCACTGAAGCTTTCTTT; cdr3_aa: CASSLQGASTEAFF
clone_size: once; j_call: TRBJ2-2; v_call: TRBV7-9; d_call: .; cdr3_nt: TGTGCCAGCAGCTTTGACAGAGACACCGGGGAGCTGTTTTTT; cdr3_aa: CASSFDRDTGELFF
clone_size: .; j_call: TRBJ2-1; v_call: TRBV12-5; d_call: TRBD1; cdr3_nt: TGTGCTAGTGGTTTGGACCGGGACAGGGAATACAATGAGCAGTTCTTC; cdr3_aa: CASGLDRDREYNEQFF
clone_size: .; j_call: TRBJ1-6; v_call: TRBV27; d_call: .; cdr3_nt: TGTGCCAGCAGCCCCCTATTCCCCAGGGGTAATTCACCCCTCCACTTT; cdr3_aa: CASSPLFPRGNSPLHF
clone_size: .; j_call: TRBJ1-1; v_call: TRBV9; d_call: TRBD1; cdr3_nt: TGTGCCAGCAGCGACGGACAGGAGAACACTGAAGCTTTCTTT; cdr3_aa: CASSDGQENTEAFF
clone_size: once; j_call: TRBJ2-1; v_call: TRBV11-2; d_call: TRBD2; cdr3_nt: TGTGCCAGCAGCTCGACTAGCGGGGGGGCAGAGTTCTTC; cdr3_aa: CASSSTSGGAEFF
clone_size: .; j_call: TRBJ2-3; v_call: TRBV7-9; d_call: TRBD2; cdr3_nt: TGTGCCAGCAGCGGGGGACTAGCGGGAGTTACAGATACGCAGTATTTT; cdr3_aa: CASSGGLAGVTDTQYF
clone_size: .; j_call: TRBJ2-3; v_call: TRBV11-2; d_call: TRBD2; cdr3_nt: TGTGCCAGCAGCTCCCGGGAGGCAGATACGCAGTATTTT; cdr3_aa: CASSSREADTQYF
clone_size: .; j_call: TRBJ2-7; v_call: TRBV24-1; d_call: TRBD1; cdr3_nt: TGTGCCACCAGTGATCCTGACAGGGCCAACTCCTACGAGCAGTACTTC; cdr3_aa: CATSDPDRANSYEQYF
clone_size: .; j_call: TRBJ2-7; v_call: TRBV12-3/TRBV12-4; d_call: .; cdr3_nt: TGTGCCAGCAGTTTAACCAGCCCTTACGAGCAGTACTTC; cdr3_aa: CASSLTSPYEQYF
clone_size: many; j_call: TRBJ2-7; v_call: TRBV7-8; d_call: TRBD2; cdr3_nt: TGTGCCAGCAGCTTCCTCCGTGGGGGGGGGGACGAGCAGTACTTC; cdr3_aa: CASSFLRGGGDEQYF
clone_size: .; j_call: TRBJ2-7; v_call: TRBV27; d_call: .; cdr3_nt: TGTGCCAGCAGTTTATCGGAAGGTCCGGTTCACGAGCAGTACTTC; cdr3_aa: CASSLSEGPVHEQYF
clone_size: .; j_call: TRBJ2-1; v_call: TRBV20-1; d_call: .; cdr3_nt: TGCAGTGCTAGAGATCTCCCCTCTTTCGAGCAGTTCTTC; cdr3_aa: CSARDLPSFEQFF
clone_size: .; j_call: TRBJ2-2; v_call: TRBV9; d_call: .; cdr3_nt: TGTGCCAGCAGCGCAACGACAACGCGGCCGATGAACACCGGGGAGCTGTTTTTT; cdr3_aa: CASSATTTRPMNTGELFF
clone_size: .; j_call: TRBJ2-7; v_call: TRBV7-9; d_call: .; cdr3_nt: TGTGCCAGCGGCAGCAAAAAATTAACTAAAAACGAGCAGTACTTC; cdr3_aa: CASGSKKLTKNEQYF
clone_size: .; j_call: TRBJ2-4; v_call: TRBV18; d_call: .; cdr3_nt: TGTGCCAGCTCACCAGAACATCTACTAGCCAAAAACATTCAGTACTTC; cdr3_aa: CASSPEHLLAKNIQYF
clone_size: .; j_call: TRBJ2-7; v_call: TRBV5-1; d_call: TRBD1; cdr3_nt: TGCGCCAGCAGCCCTAGACAGGGCTACGAGCAGTACTTC; cdr3_aa: CASSPRQGYEQYF
clone_size: .; j_call: TRBJ2-1; v_call: TRBV20-1; d_call: TRBD2; cdr3_nt: TGCAGTGCCCCAGGGAGCGGGAGGGGGTACAATGAGCAGTTCTTC; cdr3_aa: CSAPGSGRGYNEQFF
clone_size: .; j_call: TRBJ2-1; v_call: TRBV4-1; d_call: .; cdr3_nt: TGCGCCAGCAGCCCAACGAGCCAATACAATGAGCAGTTCTTC; cdr3_aa: CASSPTSQYNEQFF
clone_size: .; j_call: TRBJ2-1; v_call: TRBV5-4; d_call: TRBD2; cdr3_nt: TGTGCCAGGAACATAACTAGCGGGCTTCCCGTTACTAGCTCCTACAATGAGCAGTTCTTC; cdr3_aa: CARNITSGLPVTSSYNEQFF
clone_size: few; j_call: TRBJ1-5; v_call: TRBV6-2/TRBV6-3; d_call: TRBD1; cdr3_nt: TGTGCCAGCAGGAAGGACAGGCGGCAGCCCCAGCATTTT; cdr3_aa: CASRKDRRQPQHF
clone_size: few; j_call: TRBJ1-5; v_call: TRBV27; d_call: .; cdr3_nt: TGTGCCAGCAGTTCGGGACGGAATCAGCCCCAGCATTTT; cdr3_aa: CASSSGRNQPQHF
clone_size: many; j_call: TRBJ2-7; v_call: TRBV7-2; d_call: .; cdr3_nt: TGTGCCAGCAGCTTAGCAGTCGACCCCTACGAGCAGTACTTC; cdr3_aa: CASSLAVDPYEQYF
clone_size: .; j_call: TRBJ1-4; v_call: TRBV28; d_call: .; cdr3_nt: TGTGCCAGCAGTTTACTCCGTACTGAAAAACTGTTTTTT; cdr3_aa: CASSLLRTEKLFF
clone_size: few; j_call: TRBJ2-1; v_call: TRBV5-1; d_call: TRBD2; cdr3_nt: TGCGCCAGCATTCGGCGGGGGGTATCACCTTTAAGCTCCTACAATGAGCAGTTCTTC; cdr3_aa: CASIRRGVSPLSSYNEQFF